The next 18 T cell receptor beta chains were all read from a single sample in a study of identifying expanded T cells in peripheral blood. The repertoire was sequenced with immunoSEQ multiplex PCR; TCRdb's copy has only in-frame clones and lacks some. The table records 110,000 or so clones, 88% of them present only once. Input material: blood. Receptors originate from a person aged 18 to 75 in good health.

The J gene is TRBJ1-4, the V gene TRBV5-1; D gene uncertain. CDR1 and CDR2 from the germline V gene are SGHRS and YFSETQ. The CDR3 has 15 amino acids. V was shortened by 4 bases and J by 8 bases, with 18 bases between the two germline ends. The CDR3 DNA reads TGCGCCAGCAGCCCGGGGTTGGGCAGTGCGGAAAAACTGTTTTTT. It is translated as CASSPGLGSAEKLFF.

CDR3 DNA: TGTGCCAGCAGCCACGCGGGGTCTGGGGCCAACGTCCTGACTTTC. Translating it yields CASSHAGSGANVLTF. The chain combines TRBV28 with TRBJ2-6, with D possibly TRBD2 on 6 matching bases. CDR1 MDHEN and CDR2 SYDVKM come from the germline V gene. V lost 6 bases, J lost 1 base, and 10 bases lay in between. This CDR3 has 15 amino acids.

The CDR3, as DNA: TGTGCCAGTAGGGAAACAGGGGGCGATGGGAATGGCTACACCTTC. Amino acids: CASRETGGDGNGYTF. V usage is TRBV19 and J usage is TRBJ1-2, with 9 bases identical to TRBD1. The germline V gene encodes CDR1 LNHDA and CDR2 SQIVND (reference sequence). The CDR3 runs 15 residues. J gave up 6 bases and V 6 bases, and 11 bases lay outside the gene matches.

V is TRBV7-9 and J is TRBJ2-7; D gene ambiguous. The CDR3 is made up of 12 amino acids. Germline V gene lookup returns CDR1 SEHNR and CDR2 FQNEAQ (reference sequence). V was clipped by 6 bases and J by 6 bases, with 12 bases between them. The CDR3 nucleotides read TGTGCCAGCAGGGGGAACTTCGGCGAGCAGTACTTC. Amino acid sequence: CASRGNFGEQYF.

V gene TRBV2 combines with J gene TRBJ2-4; 8 bases agree with TRBD1. V shed 5 bases and J 9 bases; nucleotides not matched to a gene: 9. The germline gives CDR1 SNHLY, CDR2 FYNNEI. The CDR3 has 14 residues. The CDR3 DNA reads as TGTGCCAGCAGTCCAGACAGGGGAGGAGGCATTCAGTACTTC. The encoded protein is CASSPDRGGGIQYF. Filled out from reference TRBV2 and TRBJ2-4, the complete variable domain reads EPEVTQTPSHQVTQMGQEVILRCVPISNHLYFYWYRQILGQKVEFLVSFYNNEISEKSEIFDDQFSVERPDGSNFTLKIRSTKLEDSAMYFCASSPDRGGGIQYFGAGTRLSVL.

The chain couples TRBV7-3 to TRBJ1-1, with a possible D match to TRBD1 (5 bases). V was cut by 6 bases and J by 4 bases, with 15 bases left in between. Germline V gives CDR1 SGHTA, CDR2 FQGTGA. The CDR3 has 14 amino acids. The CDR3 region is CASSPGGRGTEAFF. The DNA of the CDR3 is TGTGCCAGCAGTCCCGGGGGTCGGGGCACTGAAGCTTTCTTT. The entire variable domain, with the rest obtained from reference TRBV7-3 and TRBJ1-1, is as follows: GAGVSQTPSNKVTEKGKYVELRCDPISGHTALYWYRQSLGQGPEFLIYFQGTGAADDSGLPNDRFFAVRPEGSVSTLKIQRTERGDSAVYLCASSPGGRGTEAFFGQGTRLTVV.

The genes are TRBV11-1 and TRBJ2-2; 8 nucleotides agree with TRBD1. The CDR3 length is 16 residues. Germline CDR1 and CDR2: SGHAT and FQDESV (reference sequence). J was trimmed by 2 bases and V by 7 bases; bases with no gene match: 9. Here the CDR3 reads CASISSRGRNTGELFF. The DNA of the CDR3 is TGTGCCAGCATCTCGTCCAGGGGGCGCAACACCGGGGAGCTGTTTTTT. The whole variable domain, remainder taken from reference TRBV11-1 and TRBJ2-2, is EAEVAQSPRYKITEKSQAVAFWCDPISGHATLYWYRQILGQGPELLVQFQDESVVDDSQLPKDRFSAERLKGVDSTLKIQPAELGDSAMYLCASISSRGRNTGELFFGEGSRLTVL.

The CDR3 spells CASSLVTGNHGYTF. In nucleotides, the CDR3 is TGTGCCAGCAGCTTGGTGACAGGGAACCATGGCTACACCTTC. The chain employs TRBV5-4 and TRBJ1-2; 7 bases map to TRBD1. The germline V gene encodes CDR1 SGHNT and CDR2 YYREEE (reference sequence). V lost 0 bases, J lost 6 bases, and 5 bases stayed unmatched. The CDR3 spans 14 residues.

The chain uses TRBV18 and TRBJ2-5, with 7 bases fitting TRBD1. The CDR3 totals 14 residues. Germline-derived CDR1 and CDR2 are KGHSH and LQKENI. The V and J ends lost 6 bases and 0 bases, in that order; junction bases with no gene match: 4. CDR3 nucleotides: TGTGCCAGCTCCTTCGGACAGGACCAAGAGACCCAGTACTTC. It yields the protein CASSFGQDQETQYF.

The J gene is TRBJ2-5, the V gene TRBV6-1; D is undetermined. The CDR3 covers 12 residues. Germline values: CDR1 MNHNS, CDR2 SASEGT. V dropped 7 bases and J dropped 5 bases, with 11 bases sitting between them. For the CDR3, the DNA is TGTGCCAGCACCGAGCGTCGGGAGACCCAGTACTTC. Its protein is CASTERRETQYF.

Only a few counts were recorded for this clone. V usage is TRBV27 and J usage is TRBJ2-3; D uncertain. The CDR3 has 14 amino acids. V was cut by 2 bases and J by 1 base, with 7 bases left in between. Germline V gives CDR1 MNHEY, CDR2 SMNVEV (reference sequence). The CDR3 DNA is TGTGCCAGCAGTTTAATGGTGGGCACAGATACGCAGTATTTT. Translation gives CASSLMVGTDTQYF.

This chain connects TRBV2 to TRBJ1-5; 7 bases map to TRBD1. CDR3 size: 14 residues. V shed 7 bases, J shed 6 bases, and the junction held 9 bases outside the gene matches. Germline V gene sequence: CDR1 SNHLY, CDR2 FYNNEI. DNA for the CDR3: TGTGCCAGCAATCCTAACAGGGGAGGTCAGCCCCAGCATTTT. Translation: CASNPNRGGQPQHF.

The rearrangement links TRBV11-3 to TRBJ2-1; 10 bases agree with TRBD2. In germline, CDR1 is SGHNT, CDR2 YENEEA. This CDR3 comprises 16 residues. The J segment lost 9 bases and the V segment lost 1 base, leaving 9 bases of the junction unmatched. The CDR3 nucleotides are TGTGCCAGCAGCTTAGCCGGCGGGGGACTAGCGACTGAGCAGTTCTTC. Translation gives CASSLAGGGLATEQFF.

The V call is TRBV29-1, the J call TRBJ1-1; D is uncertain. CDR3 length: 13 amino acids. Germline-derived CDR1 and CDR2 are SQVTM and ANQGSEA. V lost 7 bases to trimming and J lost 1 base, with 13 bases between them. The CDR3 sequence is CSALGAPNTEAFF. In nucleotides, the CDR3 is TGCAGCGCACTGGGTGCCCCGAACACTGAAGCTTTCTTT.

The chain employs TRBV11-3 and TRBJ2-7; D not resolved. CDR3 length: 14 residues. Germline V lookup: CDR1 SGHNT, CDR2 YENEEA. V was clipped by 2 bases and J by 5 bases, with 13 bases between them. The CDR3 protein is CASSLPGRANEQYF. The DNA for the CDR3 is TGTGCCAGCAGCTTACCCGGACGGGCAAACGAGCAGTACTTC.

This clone is a singleton in its sample. The rearrangement uses TRBV15 and TRBJ1-1; 9 nucleotides match TRBD1. Trimming at V came to 2 bases and at J to 5 bases, leaving 9 bases not matched to a gene. Germline V gives CDR1 LNHNV, CDR2 YYDKDF (reference sequence). The CDR3 is made up of 16 amino acids. The CDR3 nucleotides read TGTGCCACCAGCAGATTCATGGGACAGGGACGGACTGAAGCTTTCTTT. Its protein is CATSRFMGQGRTEAFF.

V gene TRBV15 combines with J gene TRBJ1-2; no reliable D call. The CDR3 has 12 amino acids. CDR1 is LNHNV, CDR2 YYDKDF, per germline (reference sequence). The ends were cut back, 1 base at V and 7 bases at J, with 7 bases in the middle. The CDR3 DNA reads as TGTGCCACCAGCAGAGCGGAGGGTGGCTACACCTTC. Translated: CATSRAEGGYTF.

V and J are TRBV6-1 and TRBJ1-4, with D maybe TRBD1 (6 bases). Germline V gene data show CDR1 as MNHNS and CDR2 as SASEGT. The CDR3 consists of 15 residues. Trimming cost V 1 base and J 9 bases, with 15 bases left between them. CDR3 in amino acids: CASSEEGRGGKKLFF. In DNA, the CDR3 is TGTGCCAGCAGTGAAGAGGGCAGGGGAGGGAAAAAACTGTTTTTT.